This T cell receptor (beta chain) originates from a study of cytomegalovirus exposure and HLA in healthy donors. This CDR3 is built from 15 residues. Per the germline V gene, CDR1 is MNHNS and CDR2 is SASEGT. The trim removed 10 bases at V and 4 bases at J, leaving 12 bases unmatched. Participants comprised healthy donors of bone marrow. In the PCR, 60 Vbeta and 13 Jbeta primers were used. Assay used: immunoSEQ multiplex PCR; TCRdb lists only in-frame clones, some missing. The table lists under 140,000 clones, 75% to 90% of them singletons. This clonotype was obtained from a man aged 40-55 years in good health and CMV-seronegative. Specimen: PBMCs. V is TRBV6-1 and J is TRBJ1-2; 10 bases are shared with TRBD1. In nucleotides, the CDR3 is TGTGCCACCACCACTTCAGGGACAGGGGCCTATGGCTACACCTTC. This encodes CATTTSGTGAYGYTF.